This TCR beta chain was observed in a study of blood T cell repertoires in COVID-19. Overall study context: Samples of COVID-19 (acute and convalescent) were obtained from the United States, Italy and Spain.

Germline lookup yields CDR1 MNHNY and CDR2 SVGAGI (reference sequence). V was cut by 6 bases and J by 10 bases, with 18 bases left in between. This CDR3 region has 13 residues. In the original analysis: Estimation of nucleated cell counts was performed using reference gene primer amplification. Profiled with immunoSEQ multiplex PCR; TCRdb holds only in-frame clones, not every one. V and J calls plus clone size are reproduced from that table; the DNA served to infer D and trimming. The data show 150,000 to 200,000 clones, 85% seen once. The TCR sequence derives from a human donor with acute or convalescent COVID-19. The donor label of this sample is uncertain. V usage is TRBV6-6 and J usage is TRBJ1-2; D is unresolved. The sequenced sample consisted of peripheral blood. As DNA, the CDR3 is TGTGCCAGCAGCTTCGGGAGCAGTTCCGACTACACCTTC. It encodes CASSFGSSSDYTF.